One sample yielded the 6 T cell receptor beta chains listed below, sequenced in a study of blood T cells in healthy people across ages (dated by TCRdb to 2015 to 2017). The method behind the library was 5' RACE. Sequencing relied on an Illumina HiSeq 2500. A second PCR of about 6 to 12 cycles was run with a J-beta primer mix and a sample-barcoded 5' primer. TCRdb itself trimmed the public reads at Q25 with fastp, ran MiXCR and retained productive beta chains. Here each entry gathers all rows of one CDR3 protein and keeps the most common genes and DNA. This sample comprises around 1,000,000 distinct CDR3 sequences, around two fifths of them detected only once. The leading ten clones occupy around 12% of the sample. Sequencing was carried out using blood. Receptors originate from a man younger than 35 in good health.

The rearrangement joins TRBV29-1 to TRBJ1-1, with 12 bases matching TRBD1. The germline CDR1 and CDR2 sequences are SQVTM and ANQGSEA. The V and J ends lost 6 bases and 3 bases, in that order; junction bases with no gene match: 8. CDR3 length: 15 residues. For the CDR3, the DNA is TGCAGCGTCCCCTGGGACAGGGGGCGCGACACTGAAGCTTTCTTT. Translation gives CSVPWDRGRDTEAFF.

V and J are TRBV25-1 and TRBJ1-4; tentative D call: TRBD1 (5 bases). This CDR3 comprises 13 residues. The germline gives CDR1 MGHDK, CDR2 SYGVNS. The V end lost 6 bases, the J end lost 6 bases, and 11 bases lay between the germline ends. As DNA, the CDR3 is TGTGCCAGCAGAGGACAAGTTGATGAAAAACTGTTTTTT. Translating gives CASRGQVDEKLFF.

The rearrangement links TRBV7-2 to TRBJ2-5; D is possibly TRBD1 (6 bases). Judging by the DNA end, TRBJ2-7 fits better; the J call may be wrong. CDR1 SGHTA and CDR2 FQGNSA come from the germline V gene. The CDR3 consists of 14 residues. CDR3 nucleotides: TGTGCCAGCAGCTTACAACAGGGTGGGTACGAGCAGTACTTC. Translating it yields CASSLQQGGYEQYF.

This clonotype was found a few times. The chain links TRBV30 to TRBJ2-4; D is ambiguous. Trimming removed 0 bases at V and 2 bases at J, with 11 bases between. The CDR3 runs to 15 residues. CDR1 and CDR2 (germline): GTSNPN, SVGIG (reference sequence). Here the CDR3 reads CAWSVQRLTKNIQYF. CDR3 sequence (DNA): TGTGCCTGGAGTGTACAGAGACTTACCAAAAACATTCAGTACTTC. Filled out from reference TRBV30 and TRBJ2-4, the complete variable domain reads SQTIHQWPATLVQPVGSPLSLECTVEGTSNPNLYWYRQAAGRGLQLLFYSVGIGQISSEVPQNLSASRPQDRQFILSSKKLLLSDSGFYLCAWSVQRLTKNIQYFGAGTRLSVL.

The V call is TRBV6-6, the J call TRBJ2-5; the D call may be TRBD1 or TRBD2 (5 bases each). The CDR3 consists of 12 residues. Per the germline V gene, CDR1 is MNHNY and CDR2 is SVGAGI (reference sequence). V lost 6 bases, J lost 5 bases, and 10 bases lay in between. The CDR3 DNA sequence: TGTGCCAGCAGCGGGACGATGGAGACCCAGTACTTC. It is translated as CASSGTMETQYF.

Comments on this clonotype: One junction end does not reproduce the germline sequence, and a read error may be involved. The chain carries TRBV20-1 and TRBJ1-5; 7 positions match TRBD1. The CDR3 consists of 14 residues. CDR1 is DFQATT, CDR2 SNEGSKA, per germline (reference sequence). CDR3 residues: CGADAGRGNQPQHF. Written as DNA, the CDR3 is TGCGGTGCTGACGCGGGCAGGGGGAATCAGCCCCAGCATTTT.